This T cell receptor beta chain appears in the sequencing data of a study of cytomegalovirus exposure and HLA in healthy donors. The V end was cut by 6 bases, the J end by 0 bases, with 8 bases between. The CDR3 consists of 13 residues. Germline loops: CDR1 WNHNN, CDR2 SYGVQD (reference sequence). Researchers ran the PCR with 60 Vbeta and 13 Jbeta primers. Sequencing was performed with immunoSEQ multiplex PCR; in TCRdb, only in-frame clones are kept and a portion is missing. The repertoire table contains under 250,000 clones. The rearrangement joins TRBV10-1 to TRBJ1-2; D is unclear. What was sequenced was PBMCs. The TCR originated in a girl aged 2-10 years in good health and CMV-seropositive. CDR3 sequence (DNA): TGCGCCAGCAGCGAGACGGCTAACTATGGCTACACCTTC. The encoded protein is CASSETANYGYTF.